The rows below give T cell receptor beta chains drawn from one sample of a study of CD8 T cells in Susac syndrome. TCRdb re-analysed the immunoSEQ multiplex PCR reads in MiXCR, keeping a single row per CDR3 protein. This table has about 75,000 distinct CDR3 sequences, 94% appearing once. Input material: CD8+ T cells from PBMCs. The receptors shown here come from a human donor with Susac syndrome. Each CDR3 is given with its conserved first and last residue.

V gene	CDR3 protein
TRBV7-2	CASSYRWDTEAFF
TRBV27	CASSPGTLNGYTF
TRBV20-1	CSASNRDATNEKLFF
TRBV29-1	CSVDWGQNTGELFF
TRBV7-9	CASTDGVGQPQHF
TRBV13	CASSLIGQGTYEQYF
TRBV5-6	CASSDEAYGYTF
TRBV2	CASIGSNTGELFF
TRBV6-6	CASRGGSSYNEQFF
TRBV12-3/TRBV12-4	CASSLGGSLYEQYF
TRBV5-4	CASSLGEAYEQYF
TRBV10-2	CASSEKVLYEQYF
TRBV9	CASSGGGIQETQYF
TRBV7-9	CASRDTVRPEQYF
TRBV6-9	CASIKGLNTGELFF